This T cell receptor beta chain comes out of a study of pediatric ulcerative colitis. Whole-study results and caveats: No controls had the two rectal clonotypes shared by ulcerative colitis patients. Ulcerative colitis patients shared more blood-rectal clones than controls.

Profiled with immunoSEQ multiplex PCR; TCRdb holds only in-frame clones, not every one. The table lists 50,000 to 65,000 clones, about 90% of them singletons, with about 3.5% in the top ten. The germline V gene encodes CDR1 MDHEN and CDR2 SYDVKM. V lost 7 bases to trimming and J lost 6 bases; unmatched junction nucleotides: 15. The CDR3 runs 16 residues. With regard to this clone: What it binds is not known.

The receptor was isolated from a boy between 5 and 17 years old with severe ulcerative colitis. Sequenced: blood. V usage is TRBV28 and J usage is TRBJ2-1; 7 bases are a match to TRBD1. CDR3 coding DNA: TGTGCCAGCACTCAGACGGGGACAGTACTTAGCAATGAGCAGTTCTTC. This codes for CASTQTGTVLSNEQFF.